This entry is about one TCR beta chain. The data belong to a study of blood T cell repertoires in COVID-19. The CDR3 spans 13 residues. Per the germline V gene, CDR1 is MDHEN and CDR2 is SYDVKM. Sequencing was performed with immunoSEQ multiplex PCR; in TCRdb, only in-frame clones are kept and a portion is missing. Seen here are tens of thousands of clones, around four fifths observed once, and the top ten hold roughly 15%. The sequencing input was peripheral blood. The sequence derives from a human donor in a cohort sampled during active COVID-19. The chain recombines TRBV28 with TRBJ2-5; the match to TRBD2 covers 8 bases. The CDR3 is CGSGRGRAETQYF. The DNA for the CDR3 is TGTGGATCCGGGAGGGGCCGAGCAGAGACCCAGTACTTC.